This is a list of T cell receptor beta chains from one sample in a study of cytomegalovirus exposure and HLA in healthy donors. Generated by immunoSEQ multiplex PCR, the TCRdb table keeps only in-frame clones and is missing some. The sample holds about 190,000 clones; roughly 86% are singletons and the top ten take approximately 2%. What was sequenced was PBMCs. These receptors were taken from a woman aged 18-29 years in good health and CMV-seronegative. Each CDR3 is given with its conserved first and last residue. The order of the fields is V gene, D gene, J gene, clone size, CDR3 protein, CDR3 DNA. D genes are given only for firm matches. Part of the rows lack a size; the others show once, few, many or a class for expanded clones.

V gene: TRBV15
D gene: TRBD2
J gene: TRBJ2-1
clone size: .
CDR3 protein: CATSPGTSGYNEQFF
CDR3 DNA: TGTGCCACCAGCCCAGGGACTAGCGGTTACAATGAGCAGTTCTTC

V gene: TRBV27
D gene: .
J gene: TRBJ1-5
clone size: once
CDR3 protein: CASSHSTKSNQPQHF
CDR3 DNA: TGTGCCAGCAGCCACTCGACAAAAAGCAATCAGCCCCAGCATTTT

V gene: TRBV27
D gene: TRBD1
J gene: TRBJ2-6
clone size: .
CDR3 protein: CASKKDRGSSGANVLTF
CDR3 DNA: TGTGCCAGCAAGAAGGACAGGGGTAGCTCTGGGGCCAACGTCCTGACTTTC

V gene: TRBV2
D gene: .
J gene: TRBJ1-3
clone size: .
CDR3 protein: CASSEQGRNGNTIYF
CDR3 DNA: TGTGCCAGCAGTGAACAGGGGCGAAATGGAAACACCATATATTTT

V gene: TRBV30
D gene: .
J gene: TRBJ2-5
clone size: .
CDR3 protein: CAWSVGSEETQYF
CDR3 DNA: TGTGCCTGGAGTGTGGGGAGCGAAGAGACCCAGTACTTC

V gene: TRBV19
D gene: .
J gene: TRBJ2-7
clone size: .
CDR3 protein: CASSMGAPYEQYF
CDR3 DNA: TGTGCCAGTAGTATGGGCGCGCCCTACGAGCAGTACTTC

V gene: TRBV28
D gene: .
J gene: TRBJ2-5
clone size: .
CDR3 protein: CASSLIGWDSSWTETQYF
CDR3 DNA: TGTGCCAGCAGTTTAATTGGCTGGGACTCATCCTGGACGGAGACCCAGTACTTC

V gene: TRBV18
D gene: .
J gene: TRBJ2-3
clone size: .
CDR3 protein: CASSPTIFTTTDTQYF
CDR3 DNA: TGTGCCAGCTCACCGACTATATTCACTACCACAGATACGCAGTATTTT

V gene: TRBV29-1
D gene: .
J gene: TRBJ2-3
clone size: .
CDR3 protein: CSVEDVGRATDTQYF
CDR3 DNA: TGCAGCGTTGAAGATGTGGGCAGGGCCACAGATACGCAGTATTTT

V gene: TRBV7-9
D gene: .
J gene: TRBJ1-5
clone size: .
CDR3 protein: CASSLAPRRGDYSNQPQHF
CDR3 DNA: TGTGCCAGCAGCTTAGCGCCCCGCAGGGGCGATTATAGCAATCAGCCCCAGCATTTT

V gene: TRBV28
D gene: TRBD1
J gene: TRBJ2-7
clone size: .
CDR3 protein: CASSLRGTGAYEQYF
CDR3 DNA: TGTGCCAGCAGTTTAAGGGGGACAGGGGCCTACGAGCAGTACTTC

V gene: TRBV7-9
D gene: .
J gene: TRBJ1-6
clone size: .
CDR3 protein: CASSPGGLSLSPLHF
CDR3 DNA: TGTGCCAGCAGCCCGGGGGGCCTGTCTCTTTCACCCCTCCACTTT

V gene: TRBV2
D gene: .
J gene: TRBJ1-2
clone size: .
CDR3 protein: CASMTGLGGYTF
CDR3 DNA: TGTGCCAGCATGACAGGACTCGGGGGCTACACCTTC

V gene: TRBV5-6
D gene: TRBD1
J gene: TRBJ2-7
clone size: .
CDR3 protein: CASSLYDGTGLSYEQYF
CDR3 DNA: TGTGCCAGCAGCTTGTACGACGGGACAGGGTTGTCCTACGAGCAGTACTTC

V gene: TRBV7-2
D gene: TRBD2
J gene: TRBJ2-1
clone size: .
CDR3 protein: CASSPSWGGRGEQFF
CDR3 DNA: TGTGCCAGCAGCCCCTCGTGGGGCGGGAGAGGTGAGCAGTTCTTC

V gene: TRBV2
D gene: .
J gene: TRBJ2-2
clone size: .
CDR3 protein: CASNVGGNTGELFF
CDR3 DNA: TGTGCCAGCAATGTCGGCGGGAACACCGGGGAGCTGTTTTTT

V gene: TRBV7-6
D gene: TRBD2
J gene: TRBJ2-3
clone size: .
CDR3 protein: CASSLELAGYTDTQYF
CDR3 DNA: TGTGCCAGCAGCTTAGAACTAGCGGGGTACACAGATACGCAGTATTTT

V gene: TRBV7-9
D gene: TRBD2
J gene: TRBJ2-5
clone size: .
CDR3 protein: CASSLGTGGGQETQYF
CDR3 DNA: TGTGCCAGCAGCTTGGGCACGGGAGGGGGGCAAGAGACCCAGTACTTC

V gene: TRBV7-2
D gene: .
J gene: TRBJ1-2
clone size: .
CDR3 protein: CASSSHPRDGYTF
CDR3 DNA: TGTGCCAGCAGCTCCCATCCCCGGGATGGCTACACCTTC

V gene: TRBV9
D gene: TRBD2
J gene: TRBJ2-3
clone size: .
CDR3 protein: CASSFPLAGARDTQYF
CDR3 DNA: TGTGCCAGCAGCTTCCCACTAGCGGGGGCCCGGGATACGCAGTATTTT

V gene: TRBV6-5
D gene: TRBD1
J gene: TRBJ2-7
clone size: .
CDR3 protein: CASRVPGQGAYEQYF
CDR3 DNA: TGTGCCAGCAGGGTACCGGGACAGGGGGCCTACGAGCAGTACTTC

V gene: TRBV27
D gene: .
J gene: TRBJ2-7
clone size: .
CDR3 protein: CASSLAGTQSAYEQYF
CDR3 DNA: TGTGCCAGCAGTTTGGCCGGGACTCAATCCGCCTACGAGCAGTACTTC

V gene: TRBV2
D gene: .
J gene: TRBJ1-2
clone size: .
CDR3 protein: CASSESGSFYGYTF
CDR3 DNA: TGTGCCAGCAGTGAATCAGGGTCTTTTTATGGCTACACCTTC

V gene: TRBV6-1
D gene: .
J gene: TRBJ1-2
clone size: .
CDR3 protein: CASSETGLNYGYTF
CDR3 DNA: TGTGCCAGCAGTGAAACAGGATTGAACTATGGCTACACCTTC

V gene: TRBV11-2
D gene: .
J gene: TRBJ2-1
clone size: once
CDR3 protein: CASSPRGASSSYNEQFF
CDR3 DNA: TGTGCCAGCAGCCCCCGGGGAGCTTCCAGCTCCTACAATGAGCAGTTCTTC

V gene: TRBV7-2
D gene: .
J gene: TRBJ2-3
clone size: .
CDR3 protein: CASSLGLATDTQYF
CDR3 DNA: TGTGCCAGCAGCTTAGGCCTAGCGACAGATACGCAGTATTTT

V gene: TRBV27
D gene: TRBD1
J gene: TRBJ2-1
clone size: .
CDR3 protein: CASKPGQGWNEQFF
CDR3 DNA: TGTGCCAGCAAACCGGGACAGGGTTGGAATGAGCAGTTCTTC

V gene: TRBV7-2
D gene: .
J gene: TRBJ1-1
clone size: .
CDR3 protein: CASSKIGGRGNTEAFF
CDR3 DNA: TGTGCCAGCAGCAAAATCGGAGGCAGGGGGAACACTGAAGCTTTCTTT

V gene: TRBV6-6
D gene: TRBD1
J gene: TRBJ2-5
clone size: .
CDR3 protein: CASSYRVDRAFETQYF
CDR3 DNA: TGTGCCAGCAGTTACCGAGTGGACAGGGCCTTTGAGACCCAGTACTTC

V gene: TRBV7-2
D gene: .
J gene: TRBJ1-1
clone size: .
CDR3 protein: CASSLDGVLTEAFF
CDR3 DNA: TGTGCCAGCAGCTTAGACGGGGTTCTCACTGAAGCTTTCTTT

V gene: TRBV6-6
D gene: TRBD1
J gene: TRBJ1-5
clone size: few
CDR3 protein: CASRTGGAGQPQHF
CDR3 DNA: TGTGCCAGCAGGACAGGGGGCGCGGGACAGCCCCAGCATTTT

V gene: TRBV4-1
D gene: .
J gene: TRBJ1-1
clone size: .
CDR3 protein: CASSLGGLMNTEAFF
CDR3 DNA: TGCGCCAGCAGCCTGGGAGGACTCATGAACACTGAAGCTTTCTTT

V gene: TRBV4-1
D gene: .
J gene: TRBJ2-7
clone size: .
CDR3 protein: CASSQETPSYEQYF
CDR3 DNA: TGCGCCAGCAGCCAAGAGACACCTTCCTACGAGCAGTACTTC

V gene: TRBV27
D gene: TRBD1
J gene: TRBJ1-4
clone size: .
CDR3 protein: CASRWQGGGKLFF
CDR3 DNA: TGTGCCAGCAGGTGGCAGGGGGGAGGTAAACTGTTTTTT

V gene: TRBV5-1
D gene: TRBD1
J gene: TRBJ1-1
clone size: .
CDR3 protein: CASSIGQGGEAFF
CDR3 DNA: TGCGCCAGCAGCATAGGACAGGGTGGTGAAGCTTTCTTT

V gene: TRBV19
D gene: TRBD1
J gene: TRBJ1-2
clone size: .
CDR3 protein: CASYPGQGVKGYTF
CDR3 DNA: TGTGCCTCATACCCGGGACAGGGGGTAAAGGGCTACACCTTC

V gene: TRBV2
D gene: .
J gene: TRBJ1-3
clone size: .
CDR3 protein: CASSNGQSSGNTIYF
CDR3 DNA: TGTGCCAGCAGCAACGGACAGTCCTCTGGAAACACCATATATTTT

V gene: TRBV30
D gene: .
J gene: TRBJ2-6
clone size: few
CDR3 protein: CAWTGAGANVLTF
CDR3 DNA: TGTGCCTGGACAGGGGCTGGGGCCAACGTCCTGACTTTC

V gene: TRBV19
D gene: .
J gene: TRBJ2-6
clone size: .
CDR3 protein: CAASDTPSSGANVLTF
CDR3 DNA: TGTGCCGCATCGGACACCCCGAGCTCTGGGGCCAACGTCCTGACTTTC

V gene: TRBV5-4
D gene: .
J gene: TRBJ2-7
clone size: .
CDR3 protein: CASRTDTSFEQYF
CDR3 DNA: TGTGCCAGCAGAACGGACACGTCTTTCGAGCAGTACTTC

V gene: TRBV14
D gene: TRBD2
J gene: TRBJ2-3
clone size: .
CDR3 protein: CASSQVASGRTDTQYF
CDR3 DNA: TGTGCCAGCAGCCAAGTAGCTAGCGGGAGAACAGATACGCAGTATTTT

V gene: TRBV5-1
D gene: TRBD1
J gene: TRBJ2-7
clone size: few
CDR3 protein: CASSLLDRDRAQIYEQYF
CDR3 DNA: TGCGCCAGCAGCCTCCTTGACCGGGACAGGGCTCAGATATACGAGCAGTACTTC

V gene: TRBV10-3
D gene: TRBD1
J gene: TRBJ1-1
clone size: once
CDR3 protein: CAIEDRGNTEAFF
CDR3 DNA: TGTGCCATCGAGGACAGGGGAAACACTGAAGCTTTCTTT

V gene: TRBV7-6
D gene: TRBD1
J gene: TRBJ2-7
clone size: .
CDR3 protein: CASSHTGGGNEQYF
CDR3 DNA: TGTGCCAGCAGCCATACAGGGGGCGGAAACGAGCAGTACTTC

V gene: TRBV29-1
D gene: TRBD2
J gene: TRBJ2-7
clone size: .
CDR3 protein: CSVRAGTYEQYF
CDR3 DNA: TGCAGCGTGAGAGCGGGAACCTACGAGCAGTACTTC

V gene: TRBV5-1
D gene: TRBD1
J gene: TRBJ2-7
clone size: .
CDR3 protein: CASSFQGVQYEQYF
CDR3 DNA: TGCGCCAGCAGCTTTCAGGGGGTTCAATACGAGCAGTACTTC